This T cell receptor beta chain was sequenced in a study of blood T cell repertoires in COVID-19. The overall study: The cDNA or gDNA used as material had been derived from T cells, B-cell-depleted T cells, or PBMCs.

Libraries were prepared by immunoSEQ multiplex PCR; TCRdb keeps only in-frame clonotypes and omits some of them. The sample gives around 39,000 clones, around 86% of which show up once; 5.2% is in the top ten. The CDR3 has 13 amino acids. From germline, CDR1 is MNHNY and CDR2 SVGAGI (reference sequence). Losses at the gene ends were 5 bases for V and 5 bases for J; bases not matched to a gene: 5. Specimen: peripheral blood. The rearrangement uses TRBV6-6 and TRBJ2-5, with 7 bases lining up with TRBD1. The sequence derives from a man aged 40-50 years with active COVID-19. CDR3 nucleotide sequence: TGTGCCAGCAGTACAGGGGTCCGGGAGACCCAGTACTTC. Its translation is CASSTGVRETQYF.